A single sample gave rise to the 27 T cell receptor beta chains below, sequenced in a study of identical twins. MiXCR was run by TCRdb on the 5' RACE reads, yielding one entry per CDR3 protein. This sample carries some 1,600,000 distinct CDR3 sequences, about 32% of them seen once, and the ten largest clones take roughly 0.3%. The source material was cord blood. The receptors shown here come from a newborn girl in good health.

The genes are TRBV20-1 and TRBJ2-7; 7 bases map to TRBD2. Germline CDR1 DFQATT, CDR2 SNEGSKA (reference sequence). This CDR3 comprises 15 residues. The V and J ends lost 5 bases and 3 bases, in that order; junction bases with no gene match: 13. Written as DNA, the CDR3 is TGCAGTGCTGGCCCCTTTTTGCGGGAGCGCTACGAGCAGTACTTC. This gives the protein CSAGPFLRERYEQYF.

Only a few counts were recorded for this clonotype. The chain couples TRBV6-6 to TRBJ1-1; D unresolved. Germline CDR1 is MNHNY and CDR2 is SVGAGI (reference sequence). Trimming took off 2 bases at V and 4 bases at J, with 8 bases between the two ends. The CDR3 has 13 amino acids. The CDR3 region is CASSYQLRTEAFF. In DNA, the CDR3 is TGTGCCAGCAGTTACCAACTCCGCACTGAAGCTTTCTTT.

This clonotype was counted many times. The chain couples TRBV27 to TRBJ2-3; 9 positions agree with TRBD2. V lost 2 bases, J lost 6 bases, and 6 bases stayed unmatched. CDR1 MNHEY and CDR2 SMNVEV come from the germline V gene (reference sequence). There are 15 residues in the CDR3. This CDR3 reads CASSLSGLAGDTQYF. CDR3 DNA sequence: TGTGCCAGCAGTTTAAGCGGGCTAGCGGGGGATACGCAGTATTTT.

This chain links TRBV12-3 or TRBV12-4 with TRBJ1-5; possible D gene TRBD1, 5 bases. V was trimmed by 6 bases and J by 9 bases, leaving 21 bases between them. CDR3 length: 15 amino acids. CDR3 region: CASSPGQRGSRPQHF. CDR3 DNA: TGTGCCAGCAGCCCCGGGCAAAGGGGTAGTAGGCCCCAGCATTTT.

This chain connects TRBV7-2 to TRBJ2-1; maybe TRBD1 (6 bases). This CDR3 spans 16 amino acids. The germline V gene has CDR1 SGHTA and CDR2 FQGNSA. Trimming removed 1 base at V and 7 bases at J, with 17 bases between. The CDR3 region is CASSLVSRGLRNEQFF. CDR3 nucleotide sequence: TGTGCCAGCAGCTTAGTCTCCAGGGGTTTGCGGAATGAGCAGTTCTTC. Combining the CDR3 with reference TRBV7-2 and TRBJ2-1 gives the whole variable domain GAGVSQSPSNKVTEKGKDVELRCDPISGHTALYWYRQSLGQGLEFLIYFQGNSAPDKSGLPSDRFSAERTGGSVSTLTIQRTQQEDSAVYLCASSLVSRGLRNEQFFGPGTRLTVL.

This clonotype was observed at least ten times. The chain is built from TRBV6-6 and TRBJ2-7; 8 nucleotides line up with TRBD1. Germline CDR1 reads MNHNY; CDR2 reads SVGAGI (reference sequence). V shed 5 bases and J 0 bases; nucleotides not matched to a gene: 3. The CDR3 spans 14 residues. The CDR3 DNA sequence: TGTGCCAGCAGTGGCGACAGGGGCTCCTACGAGCAGTACTTC. Translation: CASSGDRGSYEQYF.

The chain has TRBV5-4 and TRBJ1-6; 8 nucleotides line up with TRBD1. The V gene's germline CDR1 is SGHNT and CDR2 YYREEE (reference sequence). The CDR3 is 15 residues long. Germline trimming cut 4 bases from V and 6 bases from J; bases unmatched to any gene: 6. The CDR3 DNA is TGTGCCAGCAGCATTCGACAGGGGAGTAATTCACCCCTCCACTTT. As protein: CASSIRQGSNSPLHF.

On this clonotype itself: One base away lies a much larger clone, so this may be a sequencing read error. The chain couples TRBV12-3 or TRBV12-4 to TRBJ2-1; 10 positions agree with TRBD1. The CDR3 has 15 amino acids. The J segment lost 7 bases and the V segment lost 11 bases, leaving 14 bases of the junction unmatched. Here the CDR3 reads CAGNLGTGARNEQFF. The CDR3 bases are TGTGCCGGCAATCTCGGGACAGGGGCGAGAAATGAGCAGTTCTTC.

V and J are TRBV5-1 and TRBJ1-6, with 9 positions matching TRBD1. Germline trimming cut 4 bases from V and 8 bases from J; bases unmatched to any gene: 4. The germline V gene has CDR1 SGHRS and CDR2 YFSETQ. The CDR3 consists of 14 residues. CDR3 loop: CASSVQGADSPLHF. In DNA, the CDR3 is TGCGCCAGCAGCGTACAGGGGGCGGATTCACCCCTCCACTTT.

This clonotype has only a few counts. The chain combines TRBV7-6 with TRBJ2-7; D ambiguous. Trimming pared 4 bases from V and 8 bases from J, leaving 9 bases between. From germline, CDR1 is SGHVS and CDR2 FNYEAQ. The CDR3 runs 11 residues. CDR3 region: CASSSRAQQYF. DNA for the CDR3: TGTGCCAGCAGCTCCCGGGCTCAGCAGTACTTC.

There are many counts of this clonotype. J is TRBJ2-7 and V is TRBV29-1; 7 nucleotides match TRBD1. This CDR3 is built from 13 residues. The germline CDR1 and CDR2 sequences are SQVTM and ANQGSEA. Trimming took 6 bases from V and 1 from J; bases not matched to a gene: 6. DNA of the CDR3: TGCAGCGTCCGGGACAGAGCTTCCTACGAGCAGTACTTC. This codes for CSVRDRASYEQYF.

There are a few counts of this clonotype. The chain joins TRBV27 to TRBJ2-5; 10 nucleotides agree with TRBD2. The V gene's germline CDR1 is MNHEY and CDR2 SMNVEV (reference sequence). This CDR3 comprises 19 residues. V dropped 5 bases and J dropped 2; count of bases not matched to a gene: 17. This CDR3 is CASSKYSSGRVPLQETQYF. CDR3 nucleotide sequence: TGTGCCAGCAGTAAATACTCTAGCGGGAGAGTCCCCTTACAAGAGACCCAGTACTTC.

This clonotype was seen a few times. The genes are TRBV28 and TRBJ1-6; 7 bases are a match to TRBD1. Per germline, CDR1 MDHEN and CDR2 SYDVKM. This CDR3 spans 13 amino acids. The J segment lost 6 bases and the V segment lost 10 bases, leaving 6 bases of the junction unmatched. The CDR3 loop is CATRQGTNSPLHF. CDR3 nucleotide sequence: TGTGCCACCCGACAGGGTACTAATTCACCCCTCCACTTT.

V and J are TRBV4-2 and TRBJ2-3, with a weak D call TRBD2 (5 bases). Trimming removed 8 bases at V and 0 bases at J, with 9 bases between. The CDR3 sequence is 13 residues long. Germline V gene data show CDR1 as LGHNA and CDR2 as YNFKEQ. This chain's CDR3 is CASVGGSTDTQYF. The CDR3 DNA reads TGTGCCAGCGTGGGCGGGAGCACAGATACGCAGTATTTT.

V and J are TRBV10-3 and TRBJ1-4; TRBD1 aligns across 8 bases. Per germline, CDR1 ENHRY and CDR2 SYGVKD. This CDR3 has 14 amino acids. Germline trimming cut 0 bases from V and 7 bases from J; bases unmatched to any gene: 1. DNA for the CDR3: TGTGCCATCAGTGAGTCGCAGGGGGCTGAAAAACTGTTTTTT. It translates to CAISESQGAEKLFF.

This clonotype has a single count. This chain links TRBV11-2 with TRBJ2-7, with 8 positions matching TRBD1. In germline, CDR1 is SGHAT, CDR2 FQNNGV. V lost 7 bases, J lost 0 bases, and 8 bases stayed unmatched. The CDR3 extends over 15 amino acids. This CDR3 reads CASNVGTGLSYEQYF. The DNA for the CDR3 is TGTGCCAGCAACGTGGGGACAGGACTCTCCTACGAGCAGTACTTC.

This clonotype came up many times. V gene TRBV12-3 or TRBV12-4 combines with J gene TRBJ2-1; 13 bases agree with TRBD2. The CDR3 runs 14 residues. Trimming took 6 bases from V and 8 from J; bases not matched to a gene: 4. CDR3 residues: CASRRLAGGDEQFF. In DNA, the CDR3 is TGTGCCAGCAGACGACTAGCGGGAGGTGATGAGCAGTTCTTC.

This clonotype came up a few times. The rearrangement joins TRBV11-3 to TRBJ2-1, with 8 bases that match TRBD2. V gave up 2 bases and J gave up 7 bases; unmatched junction bases: 7. This CDR3 is 15 amino acids long. In germline, CDR1 is SGHNT, CDR2 YENEEA. The CDR3 coding sequence is TGTGCCAGCAGCTTATCGGGAGGGCCGAATAATGAGCAGTTCTTC. It codes for CASSLSGGPNNEQFF.

The genes are TRBV10-3 and TRBJ2-4; TRBD2 agrees at 8 bases. Unmatched junction bases numbered 16, after V lost 5 bases and J lost 1 base. CDR3 length equals 19 residues. Germline V gene sequence: CDR1 ENHRY, CDR2 SYGVKD. The CDR3 spells CAISQNRLALKGAKNIQYF. DNA for the CDR3: TGTGCCATCAGTCAAAATCGACTAGCGCTGAAGGGGGCCAAAAACATTCAGTACTTC.

The chain links TRBV20-1 to TRBJ1-2; a possible D gene is TRBD1 (6 bases). This CDR3 region has 14 residues. Germline CDR1 and CDR2: DFQATT and SNEGSKA (reference sequence). V lost 1 base and J 8 bases, leaving 17 bases between the germline ends. CDR3 sequence (DNA): TGCAGTGCTAGAGCCGGACAGCTTCAGAAGGGCTACACCTTC. Amino acids: CSARAGQLQKGYTF.

Of note for this clonotype: Given a much more abundant clone one base away, this may be a read error. V gene TRBV27 combines with J gene TRBJ2-7; 15 bases are shared with TRBD2. The CDR3 loop spans 16 amino acids. The ends lost 5 bases at V and 7 bases at J; junction bases unmatched: 9. CDR1 and CDR2 (germline): MNHEY, SMNVEV (reference sequence). The CDR3 region is CASSPGTSGRMDEQYF. The CDR3 nucleotides read TGTGCCAGCAGTCCGGGGACTAGCGGGAGGATGGATGAGCAGTACTTC.

The chain has TRBV7-9 and TRBJ1-1, with 10 bases that match TRBD1. Germline lookup yields CDR1 SEHNR and CDR2 FQNEAQ (reference sequence). V shed 3 bases and J 3 bases; nucleotides not matched to a gene: 4. The CDR3 is 15 residues long. The CDR3 DNA reads as TGTGCCAGCAGCTTTCCGGGACAGGGGTACACTGAAGCTTTCTTT. This codes for CASSFPGQGYTEAFF.

J is TRBJ2-7 and V is TRBV11-2; 9 bases match TRBD1. CDR3 length: 17 amino acids. The V and J ends lost 0 bases and 2 bases, in that order; junction bases with no gene match: 8. Germline lookup yields CDR1 SGHAT and CDR2 FQNNGV. The CDR3 region has the DNA TGTGCCAGCAGCTTAGAACTACCGGGACAGGGCACCTACGAGCAGTACTTC. Translating it yields CASSLELPGQGTYEQYF.

The chain combines TRBV6-6 with TRBJ2-1; the match to TRBD2 covers 10 bases. V lost 7 bases and J lost 9; bases outside the gene matches: 3. CDR1 is MNHNY and CDR2 is SVGAGI in the germline V gene (reference sequence). This CDR3 comprises 12 residues. The CDR3: CASKGTSVEQFF. The CDR3 DNA sequence: TGTGCCAGCAAAGGGACTAGCGTTGAGCAGTTCTTC.

This chain joins TRBV6-1 and TRBJ2-7; the D is unclear. CDR1 and CDR2 (germline): MNHNS, SASEGT. Trimming removed 2 bases at V and 0 bases at J, with 14 bases between. The CDR3 covers 16 residues. CDR3 amino acids: CASSESGRESSYEQYF. In DNA form, the CDR3 reads TGTGCCAGCAGTGAATCCGGAAGGGAAAGCTCCTACGAGCAGTACTTC.

This clonotype was seen many times. This chain connects TRBV2 to TRBJ2-1, with 8 bases aligning to TRBD2. V lost 3 bases to trimming and J lost 4 bases; unmatched junction nucleotides: 2. The CDR3 has 14 amino acids. Germline values: CDR1 SNHLY, CDR2 FYNNEI. CDR3 in DNA: TGTGCCAGCAGTGACGGGGGGGCGTACAATGAGCAGTTCTTC. Encoded protein: CASSDGGAYNEQFF.

This clonotype was detected only a few times. CDR3: CSIPDRGYNSPLHF. The DNA for the CDR3 is TGCAGTATCCCTGACAGGGGGTATAATTCACCCCTCCACTTT. The rearrangement links TRBV20-1 to TRBJ1-6; 9 positions match TRBD1. The CDR3 is 14 residues long. The ends lost 8 bases at V and 4 bases at J; junction bases unmatched: 6. From germline, CDR1 is DFQATT and CDR2 SNEGSKA (reference sequence).